This passage covers 31 T cell receptor beta chains from one sample sequenced in a study of shared clonotypes between healthy human individuals. Profiled with immunoSEQ multiplex PCR; TCRdb holds only in-frame clones, not every one. Of 550,000 to 700,000 clones in the sample, 73% were seen once. Sequencing was performed on memory CD4+ T cells sorted from blood. Subset meaning: CD45RA-negative fraction. Receptor source: a woman under 40 in good health.

The gene calls are TRBV7-6 and TRBJ2-5, with D unclear. V lost 5 bases, J lost 5 bases, and 12 bases lay in between. This CDR3 has 13 residues. CDR1 and CDR2 from the germline V gene are SGHVS and FNYEAQ. Written as DNA, the CDR3 is TGTGCCAGCAGCCCCGGAGTCCGGGAGACCCAGTACTTC. Protein sequence: CASSPGVRETQYF. Combining the CDR3 with reference TRBV7-6 and TRBJ2-5 gives the whole variable domain GAGVSQSPRYKVTKRGQDVALRCDPISGHVSLYWYRQALGQGPEFLTYFNYEAQQDKSGLPNDRFSAERPEGSISTLTIQRTEQRDSAMYRCASSPGVRETQYFGPGTRLLVL.

The chain is built from TRBV19 and TRBJ1-4; D might be TRBD1 (6 bases). The CDR3 covers 13 residues. V was pared by 9 bases and J by 4 bases, with 12 bases between. Germline V gene data show CDR1 as LNHDA and CDR2 as SQIVND (reference sequence). The CDR3 sequence is CASRGGFNEKLFF. DNA of the CDR3: TGTGCCAGCCGAGGGGGATTTAATGAAAAACTGTTTTTT.

The chain combines TRBV28 with TRBJ2-1; 7 bases are a match to TRBD2. CDR3 length: 16 amino acids. J was trimmed by 1 base and V by 7 bases; bases with no gene match: 10. The germline V gene has CDR1 MDHEN and CDR2 SYDVKM. The CDR3 DNA is TGTGCCAGCACCGACTGGAGCGGGAATTCCTACAATGAGCAGTTCTTC. It specifies CASTDWSGNSYNEQFF.

This chain joins TRBV7-9 and TRBJ1-3, with D tentatively TRBD1 (6 bases). Trimming took off 4 bases at V and 0 bases at J, with 10 bases between the two ends. CDR3 length: 15 residues. CDR1 is SEHNR, CDR2 FQNEAQ, per germline (reference sequence). The DNA of the CDR3 is TGTGCCAGCAGCTCCGACAGGAGCTCTGGAAACACCATATATTTT. Translating gives CASSSDRSSGNTIYF. Supplemented by reference TRBV7-9 and TRBJ1-3, the full variable domain reads DTGVSQNPRHKITKRGQNVTFRCDPISEHNRLYWYRQTLGQGPEFLTYFQNEAQLEKSRLLSDRFSAERPKGSFSTLEIQRTEQGDSAMYLCASSSDRSSGNTIYFGEGSWLTVV.

CDR3 sequence (DNA): TGTGCCAGCAGCAAAGAGCGGGAGGAAGGCCACGAGCAGTACTTC. The encoded protein is CASSKEREEGHEQYF. The gene calls are TRBV21-1 and TRBJ2-7; TRBD2, the D gene given by the table, was not confirmed from the DNA. TRBV21-1 is assigned pseudogene status. There are 15 residues in the CDR3.

About this clone: This likely came from a read error, as a far larger clone is one base away. Likely a read error: the CDR3 ends without its conserved phenylalanine or tryptophan. CDR3 in DNA: TGTGCCAGCAGCCCCCACGGTGGTGACAGTAACTATGGCTACACCTCC. This gives the protein CASSPHGGDSNYGYTS. V usage is TRBV7-9 and J usage is TRBJ1-2; D perhaps matches TRBD1 (5 bases). This CDR3 contains 16 residues. V dropped 5 bases and J dropped 1 base, with 17 bases sitting between them. CDR1 is SEHNR, CDR2 FQNEAQ, per germline (reference sequence).

The gene calls are TRBV15 and TRBJ1-5; TRBD1 might be the D (6 bases). Trimming left V 1 base short and J 6 bases short, with 19 bases between. Germline V gene sequence: CDR1 LNHNV, CDR2 YYDKDF (reference sequence). The length of the CDR3 is 17 residues. The CDR3 nucleotides are TGTGCCACCAGCAGAGGTCATACAGGGAATGGGCGTCAGCCCCAGCATTTT. It encodes CATSRGHTGNGRQPQHF.

This clone was picked up one time. The chain combines TRBV5-6 with TRBJ2-7; D unresolved. Trimming removed 1 base from V and 1 base from J, with 3 bases in between. This CDR3 has 12 amino acids. Germline CDR1 is SGHDT and CDR2 is YYEEEE. Here the CDR3 DNA reads TGTGCCAGCAGCTTGACTTCCTACGAGCAGTACTTC. This gives the protein CASSLTSYEQYF.

The rearrangement joins TRBV15 to TRBJ1-5; maybe TRBD1 (5 bases). This CDR3 has 23 residues. Germline-derived CDR1 and CDR2 are LNHNV and YYDKDF (reference sequence). Trimming stripped 6 bases from V and 2 bases from J, with 38 bases between. In DNA, the CDR3 is TGTGCCACCAGACCTCAGCCCGGGGGGAGGTTCGGGCCCGGTTCATCTCGCAATCAGCCCCAGCATTTT. Protein product: CATRPQPGGRFGPGSSRNQPQHF.

A word on this clone: Different DNA sequences within this sample yield the same CDR3. The chain links TRBV29-1 to TRBJ2-7; TRBD1 agrees at 9 bases. This CDR3 is 13 amino acids long. Germline V gives CDR1 SQVTM, CDR2 ANQGSEA. The CDR3: CSVPGQGAYEQYF. Here the CDR3 DNA reads TGCAGTGTACCGGGACAGGGCGCCTACGAGCAGTACTTC.

In regard to this clone: This specimen includes other DNA sequences encoding the same CDR3. The V call is TRBV5-4, the J call TRBJ2-5, with 8 positions matching TRBD2. In germline, CDR1 is SGHNT, CDR2 YYREEE (reference sequence). CDR3 length equals 15 residues. J was trimmed by 5 bases and V by 0 bases; bases with no gene match: 6. CDR3 amino acids: CASSLGSGSGETQYF. In DNA form, the CDR3 reads TGTGCCAGCAGCTTGGGAAGCGGGAGTGGGGAGACCCAGTACTTC.

V usage is TRBV5-4 and J usage is TRBJ1-5, with a tentative D call TRBD1 (5 bases). Trimming cost V 4 bases and J 3 bases, with 11 bases left between them. Germline values: CDR1 SGHNT, CDR2 YYREEE (reference sequence). The CDR3 is 14 residues long. DNA of the CDR3: TGTGCCAGCAGCGCGGACACATCCAATCAGCCCCAGCATTTT. It specifies CASSADTSNQPQHF.

The chain carries TRBV5-4 and TRBJ2-2, with 7 bases matching TRBD2. Trimming cost V 1 base and J 4 bases; bases outside gene matches: 13. The CDR3 has 18 amino acids. CDR1 and CDR2 from the germline V gene are SGHNT and YYREEE (reference sequence). Here the CDR3 DNA reads TGTGCCAGCAGCTTGAAGGAGGGAGGGCCGCGGGGCACCGGGGAGCTGTTTTTT. It yields the protein CASSLKEGGPRGTGELFF.

This clone was detected a few times. The chain has TRBV10-1 and TRBJ2-1; D uncertain. The CDR3 spans 12 residues. Looked up from germline, CDR1 is WNHNN and CDR2 is SYGVQD (reference sequence). Trimming removed 3 bases at V and 10 bases at J, with 10 bases between. In DNA, the CDR3 is TGCGCCAGCAGTGACAATTCCCCCGAGCAGTTCTTC. Its translation is CASSDNSPEQFF.

The chain joins TRBV28 to TRBJ1-1; 9 bases map to TRBD1. Germline CDR1 is MDHEN and CDR2 is SYDVKM. J was trimmed by 7 bases and V by 5 bases; bases with no gene match: 5. CDR3 length: 13 amino acids. The CDR3 region is CASSPGQGGEAFF. As DNA, the CDR3 is TGTGCCAGCAGTCCGGGACAGGGAGGTGAAGCTTTCTTT.

A single count supports this clone. CDR3 residues: CASTLIKPPGPQHF. The CDR3, as DNA: TGTGCCAGCACCCTTATAAAACCTCCGGGCCCCCAGCATTTT. This rearrangement joins TRBV7-9 to TRBJ1-5; D is undetermined. The CDR3 covers 14 residues. CDR1 SEHNR and CDR2 FQNEAQ come from the germline V gene (reference sequence). V lost 7 bases and J lost 10, with 20 bases in between.

This chain links TRBV10-3 with TRBJ2-7, with D uncertain. The ends were cut back, 10 bases at V and 4 bases at J, with 8 bases in the middle. CDR3 length: 10 amino acids. Germline loops: CDR1 ENHRY, CDR2 SYGVKD. The CDR3 nucleotides read TGTGCCACCTACCAGTACGAGCAGTACTTC. Its protein is CATYQYEQYF.

This clone has only a few counts. The chain carries TRBV11-2 and TRBJ2-1, with 13 bases aligning to TRBD2. The CDR3 is made up of 17 amino acids. The germline gives CDR1 SGHAT, CDR2 FQNNGV. Losses at the gene ends were 3 bases for V and 7 bases for J; bases not matched to a gene: 9. CDR3 coding DNA: TGTGCCAGCAGCTTGGCCCAACTAGCGGGAGGGCCGAATGAGCAGTTCTTC. It translates to CASSLAQLAGGPNEQFF.

The chain uses TRBV5-1 and TRBJ2-1; no definite D call. The CDR3 has 14 residues. The V gene's germline CDR1 is SGHRS and CDR2 YFSETQ. The V end was cut by 0 bases, the J end by 0 bases, with 4 bases between. The DNA for the CDR3 is TGCGCCAGCAGCTTGGACGCCTCCTACAATGAGCAGTTCTTC. This gives the protein CASSLDASYNEQFF.

With respect to this clone: This may be a read error, as it is one base from a much larger clone. Other DNA sequences in this specimen translate into the identical CDR3. The chain is built from TRBV5-1 and TRBJ2-7, with 10 bases that match TRBD2. CDR1 SGHRS and CDR2 YFSETQ come from the germline V gene. The CDR3 is 14 amino acids. V shed 3 bases, J shed 0 bases, and the junction held 0 bases outside the gene matches. The CDR3: CASSSSGSSYEQYF. CDR3 bases: TGCGCCAGCAGCTCTAGCGGGAGCTCCTACGAGCAGTACTTC.

This clone appeared a few times. The chain joins TRBV6-1 to TRBJ1-5; D not resolved. Germline V CDR1 and CDR2: MNHNS, SASEGT. Deletions cut 6 bases from V and 3 bases from J, with 12 bases between. The CDR3 consists of 14 residues. CDR3 bases: TGTGCCAGCAGGGGATATAACGACAATCAGCCCCAGCATTTT. Encoded protein: CASRGYNDNQPQHF.

The rearrangement links TRBV7-9 to TRBJ2-2; D is uncertain. V gave up 5 bases and J gave up 7 bases, with 17 bases separating them. Germline V gene data show CDR1 as SEHNR and CDR2 as FQNEAQ (reference sequence). This CDR3 contains 15 residues. The CDR3 coding sequence is TGTGCCAGCAGCCCCCAGGATTTAAGTTACGGGGAGCTGTTTTTT. Protein sequence: CASSPQDLSYGELFF.

This clone was observed once. The chain recombines TRBV1 with TRBJ2-1; the D segment call TRBD2 is taken from the table without a DNA check. TRBV1 represents a pseudogene. The CDR3 consists of 14 residues. CDR3 DNA sequence: TGCACCAGCAGCCCCGGGGGTGCTTACAATGAGCAGTTCTTC. Protein: CTSSPGGAYNEQFF.

Turning to this clone: With a far larger clone one base away, a read error is the likely cause. This sequence joins TRBV14 and TRBJ2-5, with 8 bases aligning to TRBD1. Germline lookup yields CDR1 SGHDN and CDR2 FVKESK. This CDR3 is built from 17 residues. Germline trimming cut 3 bases from V and 7 bases from J; bases unmatched to any gene: 16. Here the CDR3 DNA reads TGTGCCAGCAGCCATAGGCGTGGCAGGGGGCGCGGAGGGACCCAGTACTTC. Protein: CASSHRRGRGRGGTQYF.

The rearrangement uses TRBV19 and TRBJ2-5; a weak D match, TRBD2 (5 bases). V shed 7 bases and J shed 4 bases, with 25 bases lying between them. Germline V lookup: CDR1 LNHDA, CDR2 SQIVND (reference sequence). The CDR3 length is 17 residues. CDR3 sequence reads: CASTPSPDSSMAETQYF. The CDR3, as DNA: TGTGCCAGTACCCCTAGCCCGGACTCCTCAATGGCAGAGACCCAGTACTTC.

In its sample, this clone was seen many times. The rearrangement links TRBV11-2 to TRBJ1-2; perhaps TRBD1 as D (6 bases). Germline V gene lookup returns CDR1 SGHAT and CDR2 FQNNGV. This CDR3 has 15 residues. Trimming took off 2 bases at V and 6 bases at J, with 16 bases between the two ends. The CDR3 region is CASSLLPQGGDGYTF. The CDR3 DNA follows: TGTGCCAGCAGCTTACTTCCACAGGGTGGGGATGGCTACACCTTC.

Comments on this clone: Possible read error: a much larger clone is one base away. The chain carries TRBV7-2 and TRBJ2-7, with 7 positions matching TRBD2. The CDR3 covers 15 residues. With V trimmed by 5 bases and J by 3 bases, 10 bases remained unmatched. Germline V gene data show CDR1 as SGHTA and CDR2 as FQGNSA. The CDR3 DNA is TGTGCCAGCAGCGTCACTAGCGACCAAATCTACGAGCAGTACTTC. It specifies CASSVTSDQIYEQYF.

The J gene is TRBJ1-5, the V gene TRBV19; D uncertain. Per the germline V gene, CDR1 is LNHDA and CDR2 is SQIVND (reference sequence). This CDR3 contains 18 residues. Between the trimmed V and J ends, which lost 5 bases and 0 bases, there was a span of 20 bases. In DNA form, the CDR3 reads TGTGCCAGTAGTCGCCTCCCGTCCGGGGAAGATAGCAATCAGCCCCAGCATTTT. As protein: CASSRLPSGEDSNQPQHF.

The sample holds one count of this clone. The chain couples TRBV2 to TRBJ2-5; no reliable D call. V was clipped by 6 bases and J by 3 bases, with 14 bases between them. The germline V gene has CDR1 SNHLY and CDR2 FYNNEI. The CDR3 sequence is 14 residues long. The CDR3 reads CASSTISVEETQYF. CDR3 DNA: TGTGCCAGCAGCACCATAAGTGTGGAAGAGACCCAGTACTTC.

As regards this clone: Other DNA sequences from this sample encode an identical CDR3 as well. This chain links TRBV28 with TRBJ2-2; 7 nucleotides align to TRBD2. The CDR3 is made up of 15 amino acids. The J segment lost 0 bases and the V segment lost 3 bases, leaving 1 base of the junction unmatched. Germline V lookup: CDR1 MDHEN, CDR2 SYDVKM. CDR3 nucleotides: TGTGCCAGCAGTTTGGCGGGAGCGAACACCGGGGAGCTGTTTTTT. Translating gives CASSLAGANTGELFF.

The V gene is TRBV30, the J gene TRBJ2-3; 7 bases match TRBD1. V gave up 4 bases and J gave up 2 bases; unmatched junction bases: 6. CDR1 and CDR2 from the germline V gene are GTSNPN and SVGIG (reference sequence). There are 14 residues in the CDR3. CDR3 DNA: TGTGCCTGGACGAAGGGACAGTCCACAGATACGCAGTATTTT. Its translation: CAWTKGQSTDTQYF. The full variable domain, its missing parts supplied by reference TRBV30 and TRBJ2-3, is SQTIHQWPATLVQPVGSPLSLECTVEGTSNPNLYWYRQAAGRGLQLLFYSVGIGQISSEVPQNLSASRPQDRQFILSSKKLLLSDSGFYLCAWTKGQSTDTQYFGPGTRLTVL.